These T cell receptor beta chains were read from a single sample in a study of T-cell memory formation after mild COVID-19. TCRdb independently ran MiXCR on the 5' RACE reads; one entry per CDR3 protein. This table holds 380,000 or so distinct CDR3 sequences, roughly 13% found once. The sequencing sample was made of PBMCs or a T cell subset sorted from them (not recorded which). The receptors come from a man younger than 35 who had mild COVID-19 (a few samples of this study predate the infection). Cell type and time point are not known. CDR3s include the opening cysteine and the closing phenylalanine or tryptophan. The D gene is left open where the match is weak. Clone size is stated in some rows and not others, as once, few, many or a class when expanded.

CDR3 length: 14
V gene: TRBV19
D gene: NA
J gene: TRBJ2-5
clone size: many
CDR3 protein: CASSGASGKETQYF
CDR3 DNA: TGTGCCAGTAGCGGGGCGTCAGGGAAAGAGACCCAGTACTTC

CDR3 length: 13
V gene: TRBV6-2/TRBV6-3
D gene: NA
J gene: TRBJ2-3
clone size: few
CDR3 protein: CASSSMGTDTQYF
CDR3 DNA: TGTGCCAGCAGTTCTATGGGCACAGATACGCAGTATTTT

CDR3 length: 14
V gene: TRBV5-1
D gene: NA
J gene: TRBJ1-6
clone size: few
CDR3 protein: CASSLVQGNSPLHF
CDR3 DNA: TGCGCCAGCAGCTTGGTACAGGGAAACTCACCCCTCCACTTT

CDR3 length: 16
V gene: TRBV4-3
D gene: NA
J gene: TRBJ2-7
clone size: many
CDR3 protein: CASSQDGAAGKFVQYF
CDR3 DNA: TGCGCCAGCAGCCAAGATGGGGCGGCAGGAAAATTCGTGCAGTACTTC

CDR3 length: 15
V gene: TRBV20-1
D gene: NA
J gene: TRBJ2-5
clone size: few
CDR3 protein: CSARDSRPSGETQYF
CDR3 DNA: TGCAGTGCTAGAGATAGCCGTCCCTCGGGAGAGACCCAGTACTTC

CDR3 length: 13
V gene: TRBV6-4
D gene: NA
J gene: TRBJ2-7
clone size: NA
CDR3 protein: CASIRFLSYEQYF
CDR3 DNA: TGTGCCAGCATACGTTTCCTTTCCTACGAGCAGTACTTC

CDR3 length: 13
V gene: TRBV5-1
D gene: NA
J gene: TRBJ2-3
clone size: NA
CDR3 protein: CASSQIPTDTQYF
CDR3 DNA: TGCGCCAGCAGCCAAATTCCCACAGATACGCAGTATTTT

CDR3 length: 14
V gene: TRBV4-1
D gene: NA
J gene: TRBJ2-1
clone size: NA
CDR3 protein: CASSQDSDPGEQFF
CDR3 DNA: TGCGCCAGCAGCCAAGATTCAGATCCCGGTGAGCAGTTCTTC

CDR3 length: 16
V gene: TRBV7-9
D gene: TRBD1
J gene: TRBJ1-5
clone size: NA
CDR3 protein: CASSSGEWTGHQPQHF
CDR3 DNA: TGTGCCAGCAGCTCTGGGGAATGGACAGGGCACCAGCCCCAGCATTTT

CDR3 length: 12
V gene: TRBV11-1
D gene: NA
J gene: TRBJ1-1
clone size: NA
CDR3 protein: CASSRMEGRAFF
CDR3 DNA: TGTGCCAGCAGCCGGATGGAAGGAAGGGCTTTCTTT

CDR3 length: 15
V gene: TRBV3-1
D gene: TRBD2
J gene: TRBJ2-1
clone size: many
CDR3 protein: CASSRTGGGNYEQFF
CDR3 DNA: TGTGCCAGCAGCCGAACCGGCGGGGGGAATTACGAGCAGTTCTTC

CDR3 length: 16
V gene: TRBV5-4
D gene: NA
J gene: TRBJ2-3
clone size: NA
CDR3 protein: CASSPPEGPSTDTQYF
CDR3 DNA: TGTGCCAGCAGCCCACCGGAGGGGCCCAGCACAGATACGCAGTATTTT

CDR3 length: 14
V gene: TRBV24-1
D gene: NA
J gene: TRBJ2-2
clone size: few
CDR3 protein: CATSDLLDTGELFF
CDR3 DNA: TGTGCCACCAGTGATTTGCTGGACACCGGGGAGCTGTTTTTT

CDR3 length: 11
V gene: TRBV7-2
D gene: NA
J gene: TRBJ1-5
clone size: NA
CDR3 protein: CASSLWGAQHF
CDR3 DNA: TGTGCCAGCAGCTTATGGGGGGCCCAGCATTTT

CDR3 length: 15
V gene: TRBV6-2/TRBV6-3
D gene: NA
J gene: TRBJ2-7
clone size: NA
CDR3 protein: CASSSPGRVAYEQYF
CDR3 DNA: TGTGCCAGCAGTTCCCCCGGTCGTGTGGCGTACGAGCAGTACTTC

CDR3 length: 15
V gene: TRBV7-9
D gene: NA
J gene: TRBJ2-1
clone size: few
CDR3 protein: CASSLNRQGYNEQFF
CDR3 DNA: TGTGCCAGCAGCTTAAATCGGCAGGGTTACAATGAGCAGTTCTTC

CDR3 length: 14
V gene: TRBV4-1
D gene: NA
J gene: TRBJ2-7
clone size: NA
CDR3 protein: CASSQGGGLYEQYF
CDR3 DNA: TGCGCCAGCAGCCAGGGGGGGGGGCTCTACGAGCAGTACTTC

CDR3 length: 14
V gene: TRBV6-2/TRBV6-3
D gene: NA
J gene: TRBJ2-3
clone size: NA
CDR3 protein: CASSYSSRGDTQYF
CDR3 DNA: TGTGCCAGCAGTTACTCGAGTCGCGGAGATACGCAGTATTTT

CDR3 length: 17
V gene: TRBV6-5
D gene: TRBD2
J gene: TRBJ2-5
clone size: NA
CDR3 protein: CASSYSPVAGGWETQYF
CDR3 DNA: TGTGCCAGCAGTTACTCGCCAGTAGCGGGGGGGTGGGAGACCCAGTACTTC

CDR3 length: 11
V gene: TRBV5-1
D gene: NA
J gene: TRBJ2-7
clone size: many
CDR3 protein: CASSVADEQYF
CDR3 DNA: TGCGCCAGCAGCGTAGCGGACGAGCAGTACTTC

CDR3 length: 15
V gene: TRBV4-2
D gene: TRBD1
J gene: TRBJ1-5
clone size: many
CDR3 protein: CASSSQGASNQPQHF
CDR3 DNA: TGTGCCAGCAGCTCACAGGGGGCTAGCAATCAGCCCCAGCATTTT

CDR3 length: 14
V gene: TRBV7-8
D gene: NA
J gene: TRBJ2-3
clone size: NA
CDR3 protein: CASWDSGAPDTQYF
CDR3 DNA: TGTGCCAGCTGGGACTCCGGGGCGCCGGATACGCAGTATTTT

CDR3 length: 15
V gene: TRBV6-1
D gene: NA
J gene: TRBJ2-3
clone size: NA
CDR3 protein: CASRGTSTATDTQYF
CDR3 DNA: TGTGCCAGCCGGGGGACATCGACAGCCACAGATACGCAGTATTTT

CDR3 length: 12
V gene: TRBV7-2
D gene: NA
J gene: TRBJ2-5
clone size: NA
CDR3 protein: CASSRDLGTQYF
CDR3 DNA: TGTGCCAGCAGCAGGGATTTGGGGACCCAGTACTTC

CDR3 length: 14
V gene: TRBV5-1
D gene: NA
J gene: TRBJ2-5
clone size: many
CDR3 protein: CASSLSPGQETQYF
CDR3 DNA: TGCGCCAGCAGCTTGTCCCCGGGGCAAGAGACCCAGTACTTC

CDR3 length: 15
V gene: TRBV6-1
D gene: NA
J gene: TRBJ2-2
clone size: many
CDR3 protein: CASSEAEPVVGELFF
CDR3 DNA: TGTGCCAGCAGTGAAGCGGAACCAGTTGTCGGGGAGCTGTTTTTT

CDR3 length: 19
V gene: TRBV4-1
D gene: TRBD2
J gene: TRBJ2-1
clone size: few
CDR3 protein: CASSQGGSVVAGGHNEQFF
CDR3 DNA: TGCGCCAGCAGCCAAGGAGGGTCGGTGGTAGCGGGGGGGCACAATGAGCAGTTCTTC

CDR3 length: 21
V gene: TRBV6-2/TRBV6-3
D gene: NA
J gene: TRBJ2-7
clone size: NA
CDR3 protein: CASSFYNYDIFGADRSYEQYF
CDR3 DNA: TGTGCCAGCAGTTTCTACAATTACGATATTTTCGGAGCCGACAGGTCCTACGAGCAGTACTTC

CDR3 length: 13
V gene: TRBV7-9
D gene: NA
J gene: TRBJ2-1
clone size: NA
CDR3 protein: CASSSSGFHEQFF
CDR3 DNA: TGTGCCAGCAGCTCCTCAGGGTTCCATGAGCAGTTCTTC

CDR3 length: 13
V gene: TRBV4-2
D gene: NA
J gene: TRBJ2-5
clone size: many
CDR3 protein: CASSQDGRETQYF
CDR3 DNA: TGTGCCAGCAGCCAAGACGGACGGGAGACCCAGTACTTC

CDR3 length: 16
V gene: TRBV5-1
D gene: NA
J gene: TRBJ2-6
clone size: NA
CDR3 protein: CASSSGPLTGANVLTF
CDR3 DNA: TGCGCCAGCAGCTCCGGACCATTGACTGGGGCCAACGTCCTGACTTTC

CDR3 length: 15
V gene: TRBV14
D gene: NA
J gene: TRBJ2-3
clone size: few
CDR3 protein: CASSQGGQGPNPQYF
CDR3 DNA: TGTGCCAGCAGCCAGGGTGGGCAAGGCCCCAATCCGCAGTATTTT

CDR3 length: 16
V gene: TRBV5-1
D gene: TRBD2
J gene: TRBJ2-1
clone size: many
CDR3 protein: CASSLLVAGSYNEQFF
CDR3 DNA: TGCGCCAGCAGCTTGTTGGTAGCGGGATCCTACAATGAGCAGTTCTTC

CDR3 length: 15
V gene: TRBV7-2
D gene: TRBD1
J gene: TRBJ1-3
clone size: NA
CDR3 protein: CASSLVRGPGNTIYF
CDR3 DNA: TGTGCCAGCAGCTTAGTCAGGGGGCCTGGAAACACCATATATTTT

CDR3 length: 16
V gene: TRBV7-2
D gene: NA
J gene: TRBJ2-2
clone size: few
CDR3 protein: CASSLVGHGHGGELFF
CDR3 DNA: TGTGCCAGCAGCTTAGTAGGACACGGACATGGCGGGGAGCTGTTTTTT

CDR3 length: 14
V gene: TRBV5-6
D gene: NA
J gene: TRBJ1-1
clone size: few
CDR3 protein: CASSPPRKNTEAFF
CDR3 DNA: TGTGCCAGCAGCCCCCCCAGGAAGAACACTGAAGCTTTCTTT

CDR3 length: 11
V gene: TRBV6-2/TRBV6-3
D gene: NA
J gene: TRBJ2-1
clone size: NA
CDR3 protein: CATTKGPEQFF
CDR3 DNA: TGTGCCACCACCAAGGGGCCTGAGCAGTTCTTC

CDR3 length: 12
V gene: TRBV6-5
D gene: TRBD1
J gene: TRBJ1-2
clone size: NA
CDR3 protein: CASSDRQGIYTF
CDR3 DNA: TGTGCCAGCAGTGACCGACAGGGTATCTACACCTTC

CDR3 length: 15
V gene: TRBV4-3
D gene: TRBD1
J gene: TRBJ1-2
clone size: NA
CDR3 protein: CASSRRTGRNGGYTF
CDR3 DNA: TGCGCCAGCAGCCGAAGGACAGGGAGAAACGGTGGCTACACCTTC

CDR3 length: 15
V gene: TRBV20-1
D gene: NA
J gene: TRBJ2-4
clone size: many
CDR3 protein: CSARDPAGAKNIQYF
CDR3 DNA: TGCAGTGCTAGAGACCCAGCGGGAGCCAAAAACATTCAGTACTTC

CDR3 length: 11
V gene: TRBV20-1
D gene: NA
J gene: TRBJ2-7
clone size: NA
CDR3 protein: CSARLSTEQYF
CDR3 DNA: TGCAGTGCTAGACTGTCTACTGAGCAGTACTTC

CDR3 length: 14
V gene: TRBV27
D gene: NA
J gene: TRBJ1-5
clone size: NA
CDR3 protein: CASSLGRQNQPQHF
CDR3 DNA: TGTGCCAGCAGTTTGGGCAGGCAGAATCAGCCCCAGCATTTT

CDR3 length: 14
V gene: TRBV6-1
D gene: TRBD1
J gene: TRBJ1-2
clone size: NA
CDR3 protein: CASSVGQGGYGYTF
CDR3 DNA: TGTGCCAGCAGTGTGGGACAGGGGGGCTATGGCTACACCTTC

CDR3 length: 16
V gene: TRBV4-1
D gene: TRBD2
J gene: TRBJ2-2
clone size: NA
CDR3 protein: CASSEVAGANTGELFF
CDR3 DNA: TGCGCCAGCAGCGAAGTAGCGGGGGCCAACACCGGGGAGCTGTTTTTT

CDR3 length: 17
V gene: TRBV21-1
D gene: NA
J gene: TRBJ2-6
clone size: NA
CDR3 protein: CASSKGGAHSGANVLTF
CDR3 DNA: TGTGCCAGCAGCAAAGGGGGGGCCCACTCTGGGGCCAACGTCCTGACTTTC

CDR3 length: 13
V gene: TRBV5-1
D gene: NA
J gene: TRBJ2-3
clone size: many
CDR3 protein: CASSFTASDTQYF
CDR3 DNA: TGCGCCAGCAGCTTCACAGCGTCAGATACGCAGTATTTT

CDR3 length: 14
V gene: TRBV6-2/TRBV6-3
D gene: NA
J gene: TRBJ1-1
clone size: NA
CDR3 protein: CASRDPGMNTEAFF
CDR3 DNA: TGTGCCAGCAGGGATCCCGGGATGAACACTGAAGCTTTCTTT